This T cell receptor beta chain was obtained from a study of shared clonotypes between healthy human individuals. Background on the study: Each donor contributed plates that comprised three CD4 naive, three CD4 memory, two CD8 naive and one CD8 memory. Broader study findings: It was observed that 5% to 6% of naive CD4 clonotypes were shared across several donors.

V was trimmed by 1 base and J by 1 base, leaving 9 bases between them. The CDR3 loop spans 14 amino acids. Per the germline V gene, CDR1 is SGHDT and CDR2 is YYEEEE. About this clone: The antigen remains undetermined. This sample includes further DNA sequences coding for the same CDR3.

Sequencing used immunoSEQ multiplex PCR; TCRdb keeps in-frame clones, though not all of them. The sample includes more than 2 million clones, 90% to 97% of them seen just once. The sequence came from a man aged 18-30 years in good health. J is TRBJ2-7 and V is TRBV5-6; the D gene is possibly TRBD1 (5 bases). Sequencing input: naive CD4+ T cells sorted from blood. Subset in this sample: CD45RA+ positively selected. The CDR3 DNA follows: TGTGCCAGCAGCTTGAGGGGCTTTTCCTACGAGCAGTACTTC. Its protein product is CASSLRGFSYEQYF.